This T cell receptor (beta chain) originates from a study of CD8 T cell repertoires and HIV-1 epitope variants. Study overall: Twenty-five autologous and known Gag and Nef epitope variant peptides each stimulated T cells separately. An approximately 10-day culture received IL-2, IL-7 and IL-15 on days 3 and 7.

Assay: immunoSEQ multiplex PCR; the TCRdb copy retains only in-frame clones and omits some. The sample lists about 4,800 clones; 66% were seen once. Worth noting for this clone: The antigen is unknown. A junction end diverges from the germline sequence, so it may reflect a read error.

In germline, CDR1 is SGHTS, CDR2 YDEGEE. The CDR3 has 14 residues. This chain connects TRBV5-8 to TRBJ1-2; 10 nucleotides match TRBD1. The material sequenced was cultured CD8+ T cells derived from PBMCs. This TCR was sampled from a male donor with HIV. The CDR3 spells CASSDPGTGVLGAF. CDR3 nucleotide sequence: TGTGCCAGCAGCGATCCCGGGACAGGGGTCCTCGGTGCCTTC. The variable domain in full, completed from reference TRBV5-8 and TRBJ1-2, reads EAGVTQSPTHLIKTRGQQATLRCSPISGHTSVYWYQQALGLGLQFLLWYDEGEERNRGNFPPRFSGRQFPNYSSELNVNALELEDSALYLCASSDPGTGVLGAFGSGTRLTVV.